Following are 30 T cell receptor beta chains from one sample sequenced in a study of blood T cell repertoires in COVID-19. Method: immunoSEQ multiplex PCR; TCRdb's copy keeps in-frame clones and lacks some. In the table there are about 280,000 clones, 80% to 90% of which are singletons. Material: peripheral blood. These TCRs come from a woman between 65 and 79 years old with acute or convalescent COVID-19.

The gene calls are TRBV15 and TRBJ1-4; the match to TRBD1 covers 9 bases. Germline V gene sequence: CDR1 LNHNV, CDR2 YYDKDF (reference sequence). The CDR3 length is 13 residues. V shed 5 bases, J shed 8 bases, and the junction held 3 bases outside the gene matches. Here the CDR3 DNA reads TGTGCCACCAGCGTGGACAGGGGAGAAAAACTGTTTTTT. It encodes CATSVDRGEKLFF.

V usage is TRBV2 and J usage is TRBJ2-2; 8 bases line up with TRBD1. This CDR3 spans 15 amino acids. Germline V gene data show CDR1 as SNHLY and CDR2 as FYNNEI. Unmatched junction bases numbered 6, after V lost 7 bases and J lost 2 bases. Here the CDR3 DNA reads TGTGCCAGCAAACGGACAGGGACAAACACCGGGGAGCTGTTTTTT. It yields the protein CASKRTGTNTGELFF.

This clone was seen just once. This chain joins TRBV29-1 and TRBJ1-2; the D gene is possibly TRBD1 (6 bases). The CDR3 extends over 12 amino acids. V was cut by 2 bases and J by 4 bases, with 8 bases left in between. Looked up from germline, CDR1 is SQVTM and CDR2 is ANQGSEA. DNA for the CDR3: TGCAGCGTTGAACAGGGGCGCTATGGCTACACCTTC. As protein: CSVEQGRYGYTF.

This rearrangement joins TRBV12-3 or TRBV12-4 to TRBJ1-2; the D is unclear. There are 12 residues in the CDR3. V dropped 5 bases and J dropped 8 bases, with 12 bases sitting between them. The CDR3 reads CASSPRSGGYTF. The CDR3 DNA follows: TGTGCCAGCAGTCCCCGGTCCGGGGGCTACACCTTC.

This clone has only a few counts. This chain links TRBV7-2 with TRBJ1-4; D remains ambiguous. CDR3 length: 13 residues. Trimming took off 6 bases at V and 8 bases at J, with 13 bases between the two ends. Germline V CDR1 and CDR2: SGHTA, FQGNSA. CDR3 in amino acids: CASSRGLGEKLFF. DNA of the CDR3: TGTGCCAGCAGTCGAGGACTGGGGGAAAAACTGTTTTTT.

The chain combines TRBV7-9 with TRBJ1-2; TRBD1 might be the D (5 bases). CDR1 is SEHNR, CDR2 FQNEAQ, per germline (reference sequence). This CDR3 region has 15 residues. The ends were cut back, 1 base at V and 1 base at J, with 10 bases in the middle. The CDR3 DNA reads TGTGCCAGCAGCTTAGAGGGGCGCCTTAACTATGGCTACACCTTC. Protein product: CASSLEGRLNYGYTF.

V and J are TRBV30 and TRBJ2-2, with D possibly being TRBD1 (8 bases). Trimming removed 7 bases at V and 3 bases at J, with 24 bases between. There are 17 residues in the CDR3. Looked up from germline, CDR1 is GTSNPN and CDR2 is SVGIG (reference sequence). CDR3 DNA sequence: TGTGCCTCCACCTCCCGGACAGGGAGGGAATACACCGGGGAGCTGTTTTTT. Translating it yields CASTSRTGREYTGELFF.

V and J are TRBV18 and TRBJ1-5; the D gene is possibly TRBD1 (5 bases). The germline V and J ends were trimmed by 3 bases and 7 bases, with 19 bases remaining between them. The CDR3 extends over 16 amino acids. Germline values: CDR1 KGHSH, CDR2 LQKENI. CDR3 bases: TGTGCCAGCTCACCCGGGACGGCGGGGAGAAGCCAGCCCCAGCATTTT. Translated, it gives CASSPGTAGRSQPQHF. Variable domain in full (rest from reference TRBV18 and TRBJ1-5): NAGVMQNPRHLVRRRGQEARLRCSPMKGHSHVYWYRQLPEEGLKFMVYLQKENIIDESGMPKERFSAEFPKEGPSILRIQQVVRGDSAAYFCASSPGTAGRSQPQHFGDGTRLSIL.

The chain has TRBV11-2 and TRBJ2-5; D call uncertain. Trimming took 0 bases from V and 2 from J, leaving 10 bases between them. Germline V gives CDR1 SGHAT, CDR2 FQNNGV. The CDR3 sequence is 15 residues long. Here the CDR3 reads CASSLEVAVQETQYF. The DNA for the CDR3 is TGTGCCAGCAGCTTAGAGGTAGCAGTACAAGAGACCCAGTACTTC. Full variable domain (outside the CDR3, taken from reference TRBV11-2 and TRBJ2-5): EAGVAQSPRYKIIEKRQSVAFWCNPISGHATLYWYQQILGQGPKLLIQFQNNGVVDDSQLPKDRFSAERLKGVDSTLKIQPAKLEDSAVYLCASSLEVAVQETQYFGPGTRLLVL.

The chain employs TRBV5-8 and TRBJ1-2; D is unclear. The CDR3 has 19 residues. V gave up 0 bases and J gave up 0 bases, with 21 bases separating them. CDR1 and CDR2 from the germline V gene are SGHTS and YDEGEE. The DNA for the CDR3 is TGTGCCAGCAGCTTGGTGGGTGGGAGGACGAGCAAAGCTAACTATGGCTACACCTTC. Translating gives CASSLVGGRTSKANYGYTF.

The chain couples TRBV19 to TRBJ1-5, with 11 bases matching TRBD1. The V segment lost 4 bases and the J segment 5 bases; nucleotides outside the gene matches: 7. This CDR3 region has 16 residues. The V gene's germline CDR1 is LNHDA and CDR2 SQIVND (reference sequence). The CDR3 DNA reads TGTGCCAGTAGTACTTTCGGGGGACAGGGGGATCAGCCCCAGCATTTT. Translated: CASSTFGGQGDQPQHF.

The rearrangement joins TRBV10-3 to TRBJ1-2; D unresolved. The CDR3 extends over 12 amino acids. Trimming took off 3 bases at V and 6 bases at J, with 8 bases between the two ends. Germline V lookup: CDR1 ENHRY, CDR2 SYGVKD. The CDR3 protein is CAISDQVDGYTF. The CDR3 DNA reads as TGTGCCATCAGTGACCAGGTAGATGGCTACACCTTC.

In DNA, the CDR3 is TGTGCCAGCAGCGCCCAGCGGGGGGGGAACAATGAGCAGTTCTTC. Its translation is CASSAQRGGNNEQFF. This chain joins TRBV9 and TRBJ2-1, with TRBD2 matching 10 bases. The junction had 5 bases not matched to a gene; V was cut back by 3 bases and J by 5 bases. Germline lookup yields CDR1 SGDLS and CDR2 YYNGEE. This CDR3 has 15 amino acids.

V gene TRBV2 combines with J gene TRBJ2-1; D is uncertain. V was trimmed by 4 bases and J by 7 bases, leaving 11 bases between them. The CDR3 runs to 13 residues. The germline V gene encodes CDR1 SNHLY and CDR2 FYNNEI. CDR3 sequence (DNA): TGTGCCAGCAGTGGCCTAAGTCCTAATGAGCAGTTCTTC. It yields the protein CASSGLSPNEQFF.

J is TRBJ1-3 and V is TRBV29-1, with D tentatively TRBD1 (5 bases). In germline, CDR1 is SQVTM, CDR2 ANQGSEA. The CDR3 runs to 12 residues. Trimming shortened V by 1 base and J by 5 bases, and 6 bases separated the two germline ends. In DNA form, the CDR3 reads TGCAGCGTTGAAGGACAGCGAAACACCATATATTTT. It specifies CSVEGQRNTIYF.

The rearrangement uses TRBV11-3 and TRBJ2-1; 7 nucleotides line up with TRBD1. With V trimmed by 1 base and J by 5 bases, 2 bases remained unmatched. This CDR3 has 14 amino acids. CDR1 is SGHNT and CDR2 is YENEEA in the germline V gene. The DNA for the CDR3 is TGTGCCAGCAGCTTAGCCGGGACAGACAATGAGCAGTTCTTC. Translating it yields CASSLAGTDNEQFF.

The CDR3 DNA reads as TGTGCCAGCAGCCCAGGGTCATGGCAGCCCCAGCATTTT. Amino acids: CASSPGSWQPQHF. This chain joins TRBV3-1 (or the pseudogene TRBV3-2) and TRBJ1-5, with TRBD1 as a possible D gene (5 bases). The V gene's germline CDR1 is LGHDT and CDR2 YNNKEL (reference sequence). V gave up 4 bases and J gave up 7 bases, with 11 bases separating them. This CDR3 has 13 residues.

The gene calls are TRBV2 and TRBJ2-2, with D unresolved. The length of the CDR3 is 13 residues. The germline V gene has CDR1 SNHLY and CDR2 FYNNEI. Trimming took 6 bases from V and 6 from J, leaving 11 bases between them. The CDR3 nucleotides read TGTGCCAGCAGCGCGATATTCCCCGGGGAGCTGTTTTTT. This gives the protein CASSAIFPGELFF. The variable domain in full, with the rest retrieved from reference TRBV2 and TRBJ2-2, is EPEVTQTPSHQVTQMGQEVILRCVPISNHLYFYWYRQILGQKVEFLVSFYNNEISEKSEIFDDQFSVERPDGSNFTLKIRSTKLEDSAMYFCASSAIFPGELFFGEGSRLTVL.

The rearrangement uses TRBV10-3 and TRBJ2-1, with D perhaps TRBD1 (6 bases). Germline V gives CDR1 ENHRY, CDR2 SYGVKD. V lost 3 bases to trimming and J lost 8 bases, with 14 bases between them. The CDR3 consists of 14 residues. The CDR3 nucleotides are TGTGCCATCAGTGATTCAGGGGTTCTGGATGAGCAGTTCTTC. Protein sequence: CAISDSGVLDEQFF.

The J gene is TRBJ1-2, the V gene TRBV5-1; unclear D gene. This CDR3 is built from 16 residues. CDR1 is SGHRS and CDR2 is YFSETQ in the germline V gene. V gave up 6 bases and J gave up 0 bases, with 18 bases separating them. The CDR3: CASTVGGPSSNYGYTF. The CDR3 DNA reads as TGCGCCAGCACCGTTGGAGGACCTTCTTCTAACTATGGCTACACCTTC.

This clone was counted a few times. Different DNA sequences within this sample yield the same CDR3. The V and J genes are TRBV9 and TRBJ2-7; 10 nucleotides agree with TRBD1. V dropped 0 bases and J dropped 4; count of bases not matched to a gene: 1. Germline V gene data show CDR1 as SGDLS and CDR2 as YYNGEE. The CDR3 totals 14 residues. DNA for the CDR3: TGTGCCAGCAGCGTAGGGGGACAGGGGTACGAGCAGTACTTC. Translated: CASSVGGQGYEQYF.

The rearrangement joins TRBV5-5 to TRBJ1-2; unclear D gene. Germline assignment: CDR1 SGHKS and CDR2 YYEKEE (reference sequence). The CDR3 length is 14 residues. The germline V and J ends were trimmed by 4 bases and 4 bases, with 14 bases remaining between them. CDR3 bases: TGTGCCAGCAGCGCCGAGACGGGGAGCTATGGCTACACCTTC. Protein: CASSAETGSYGYTF.

This clone was detected a few times. Written as DNA, the CDR3 is TGCAGCGTGGCAACAGGGGCGAACACTGAAGCTTTCTTT. Translation: CSVATGANTEAFF. The gene calls are TRBV29-1 and TRBJ1-1, with 7 bases that match TRBD1. V was pared by 6 bases and J by 1 base, with 5 bases of the junction left unmatched. Per germline, CDR1 SQVTM and CDR2 ANQGSEA. CDR3 length: 13 residues.

This clone occurred once. This chain joins TRBV4-1 and TRBJ1-1; D ambiguous. Germline CDR1 reads MGHRA; CDR2 reads YSYEKL. Trimming stripped 0 bases from V and 0 bases from J, with 5 bases between. The CDR3 has 14 amino acids. CDR3: CASSQDPLNTEAFF. CDR3 nucleotides: TGCGCCAGCAGCCAAGACCCCTTGAACACTGAAGCTTTCTTT.

The rearrangement links TRBV11-2 to TRBJ2-3, with 12 bases aligning to TRBD2. The V segment lost 5 bases and the J segment 3 bases; nucleotides outside the gene matches: 6. The CDR3 loop spans 16 amino acids. Per the germline V gene, CDR1 is SGHAT and CDR2 is FQNNGV. The CDR3, as DNA: TGTGCCAGCAGCCCAGGTCTAGCGGGGGGGACAGATACGCAGTATTTT. Protein product: CASSPGLAGGTDTQYF.

The chain combines TRBV3-1 (or the pseudogene TRBV3-2) with TRBJ1-6; D is possibly TRBD1 (5 bases). The CDR3 spans 14 residues. V lost 5 bases and J lost 7, with 12 bases in between. CDR1 and CDR2 (germline): LGHDT, YNNKEL (reference sequence). CDR3 in amino acids: CASSFRGSNSPLHF. Written as DNA, the CDR3 is TGTGCCAGCAGCTTCCGGGGGTCCAATTCACCCCTCCACTTT.

This rearrangement joins TRBV19 to TRBJ1-1, with 9 bases identical to TRBD1. Trimming at V came to 4 bases and at J to 1 base, leaving 16 bases not matched to a gene. Germline lookup yields CDR1 LNHDA and CDR2 SQIVND (reference sequence). This CDR3 contains 19 residues. CDR3 sequence: CASSNPLPGQGSRNTEAFF. CDR3 DNA sequence: TGTGCCAGTAGTAACCCCTTACCGGGACAGGGATCGAGGAACACTGAAGCTTTCTTT.

This clone came up a few times. This chain connects TRBV7-9 to TRBJ1-1, with 7 positions matching TRBD1. Germline V gives CDR1 SEHNR, CDR2 FQNEAQ (reference sequence). This CDR3 contains 16 residues. V shed 5 bases and J 6 bases; nucleotides not matched to a gene: 15. The CDR3 spells CASSPGTGQPRAEAFF. CDR3 in DNA: TGTGCCAGCAGCCCCGGGACGGGACAGCCACGGGCTGAAGCTTTCTTT.

This chain uses TRBV7-8 with TRBJ2-5; possible D gene TRBD1, 6 bases. The CDR3 contains 13 residues. The germline CDR1 and CDR2 sequences are SGHVS and FQNEAQ. V lost 4 bases, J lost 2 bases, and 8 bases lay in between. The CDR3 sequence: CASSWTAQETQYF. For the CDR3, the DNA is TGTGCCAGCAGCTGGACAGCGCAAGAGACCCAGTACTTC.

The chain recombines TRBV7-2 with TRBJ1-2, with 7 bases matching TRBD1. The length of the CDR3 is 13 residues. The V gene's germline CDR1 is SGHTA and CDR2 FQGNSA. The junction had 6 bases not matched to a gene; V was cut back by 6 bases and J by 5 bases. The CDR3, as DNA: TGTGCCAGCAGTCCCGACAGGGCGTATGGCTACACCTTC. Translation: CASSPDRAYGYTF. The full variable domain, in which reference TRBV7-2 and TRBJ1-2 provide the parts outside the CDR3, is GAGVSQSPSNKVTEKGKDVELRCDPISGHTALYWYRQSLGQGLEFLIYFQGNSAPDKSGLPSDRFSAERTGGSVSTLTIQRTQQEDSAVYLCASSPDRAYGYTFGSGTRLTVV.